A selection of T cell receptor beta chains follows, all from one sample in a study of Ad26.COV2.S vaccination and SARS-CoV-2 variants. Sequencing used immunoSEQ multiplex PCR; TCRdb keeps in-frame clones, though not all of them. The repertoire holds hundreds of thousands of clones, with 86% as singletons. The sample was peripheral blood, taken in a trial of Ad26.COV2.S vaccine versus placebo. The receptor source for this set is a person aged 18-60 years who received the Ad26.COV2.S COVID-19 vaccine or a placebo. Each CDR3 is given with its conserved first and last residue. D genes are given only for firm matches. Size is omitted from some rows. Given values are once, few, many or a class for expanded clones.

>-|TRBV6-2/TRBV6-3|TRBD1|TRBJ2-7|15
CASSYGQGATYEQYF
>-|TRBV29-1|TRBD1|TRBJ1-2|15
CSVDGGDRANYGYTF
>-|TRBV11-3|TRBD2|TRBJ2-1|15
CASSLESGGPYEQFF
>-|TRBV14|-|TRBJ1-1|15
CASSQYLTLPTEAFF
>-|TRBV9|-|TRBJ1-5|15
CASSPGALNNQPQHF
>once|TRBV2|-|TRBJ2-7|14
CASTVGGPSYEQYF
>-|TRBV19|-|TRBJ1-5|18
CASSREDRTPTHHQPQHF
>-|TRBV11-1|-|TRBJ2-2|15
CASSVRDSGTGELFF
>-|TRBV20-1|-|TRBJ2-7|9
CSFGYEQYF
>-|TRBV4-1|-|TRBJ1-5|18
CASSQVRVEVYSNQPQHF
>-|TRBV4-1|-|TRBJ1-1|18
CASSQEVGWGHLNTEAFF
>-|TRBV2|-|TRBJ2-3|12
CARGDNTDTQYF
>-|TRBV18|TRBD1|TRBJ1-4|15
CASSPRDRGSEKLFF
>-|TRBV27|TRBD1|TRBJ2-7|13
CASRGQGANEQYF
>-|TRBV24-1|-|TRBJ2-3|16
CATSDSLAGSADTQYF
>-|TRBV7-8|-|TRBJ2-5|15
CASSLQFRTPETQYF
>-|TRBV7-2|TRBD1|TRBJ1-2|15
CASSPTPGQDYGYTF
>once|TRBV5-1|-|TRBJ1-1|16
CASSFVGGLMNTEAFF
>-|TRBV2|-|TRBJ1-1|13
CASSIDSNTEAFF
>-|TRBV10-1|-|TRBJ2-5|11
CAPRVRETQYF
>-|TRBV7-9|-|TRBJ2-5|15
CASSLSRDSQETQYF
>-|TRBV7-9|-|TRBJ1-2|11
CASSLLEGYTF
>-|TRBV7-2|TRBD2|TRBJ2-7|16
CASSPLGGLRSYEQYF
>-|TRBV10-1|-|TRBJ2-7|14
CASNAPGLNYEQYF
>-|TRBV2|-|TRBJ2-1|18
CASLRISPTVSSYNEQFF
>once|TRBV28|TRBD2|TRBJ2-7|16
CASSAGGTLTSYEQYF
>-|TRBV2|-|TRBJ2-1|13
CASKSAALNEQFF
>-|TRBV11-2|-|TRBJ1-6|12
CASSLGNSPLHF
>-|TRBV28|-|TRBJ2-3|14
CASSLPLLTDTQYF
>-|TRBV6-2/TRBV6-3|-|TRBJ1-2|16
CASRPTGENRVGGYTF
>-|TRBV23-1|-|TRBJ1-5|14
CASSQSGGQNPQHF
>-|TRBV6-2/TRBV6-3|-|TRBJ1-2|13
CASSREGNYGYTF
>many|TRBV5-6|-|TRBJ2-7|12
CASSSGQAEQYF
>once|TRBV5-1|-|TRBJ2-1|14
CASSLEGGHNEQFF
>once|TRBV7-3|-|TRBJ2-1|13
CASSPGSYNEQFF
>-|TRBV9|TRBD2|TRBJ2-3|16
CASSGAGTSGQDTQYF
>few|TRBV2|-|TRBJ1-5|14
CASRGVYSNQPQHF
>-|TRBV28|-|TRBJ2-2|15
CASSFSAEATGELFF
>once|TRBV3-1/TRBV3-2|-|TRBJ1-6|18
CASSQESKAYSRDSPLHF
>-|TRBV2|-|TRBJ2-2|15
CASSEWGGNTGELFF
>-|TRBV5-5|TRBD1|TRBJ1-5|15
CASSSDRQGYQPQHF
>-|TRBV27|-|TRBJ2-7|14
CASSLQGPIYEQYF
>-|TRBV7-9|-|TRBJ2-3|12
CASSPDTDTQYF
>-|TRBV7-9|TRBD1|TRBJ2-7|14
CASSPRDSYYEQYF
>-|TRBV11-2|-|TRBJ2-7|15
CASSSGPTSEYEQYF
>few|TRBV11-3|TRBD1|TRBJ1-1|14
CASSRGGGKTEAFF
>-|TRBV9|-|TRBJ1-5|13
CASSVDTNQPQHF
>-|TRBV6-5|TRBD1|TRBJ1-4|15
CASSYSRDSFEKLFF
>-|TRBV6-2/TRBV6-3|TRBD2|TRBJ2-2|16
CASSYRRTSLTGELFF
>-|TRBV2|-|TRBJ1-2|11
CASKANYGYTF
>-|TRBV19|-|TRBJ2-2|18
CASKEVHVGGAGTGELFF
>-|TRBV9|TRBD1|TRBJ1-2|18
CASSLNRVGQGGDYGYTF
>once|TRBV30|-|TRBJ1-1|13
CAWSVDRNTEAFF
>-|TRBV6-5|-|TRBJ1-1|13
CASSRVLGSEAFF